The rows below give T cell receptor beta chains drawn from one sample of a study of pediatric ulcerative colitis. TCRdb's table, derived via immunoSEQ multiplex PCR, lists solely in-frame clones and lacks some. This sample has around 22,000 clones; about three quarters occur once, and the top ten carry around 16%. The sample consisted of gut tissue. The source of these receptors is a boy between 10 and 17 years old with severe ulcerative colitis. CDR3s include the opening cysteine and the closing phenylalanine or tryptophan. The D gene is left open where the match is weak. Only some rows state a clone size, as once, few, many or a class for expanded clones.

d_call,clone_size,v_call,j_call,cdr3_nt,cdr3_aa
TRBD1,-,TRBV29-1,TRBJ2-3,TGCAGCGTTGGAAGGGACAGGACCCCAGATACGCAGTATTTT,CSVGRDRTPDTQYF
-,-,TRBV5-1,TRBJ1-5,TGCGCCAGCAGCTTAGGAGGGGACAATCAGCCCCAGCATTTT,CASSLGGDNQPQHF
TRBD2,few,TRBV5-1,TRBJ2-1,TGCGCCAGCAGCTTGTTAGCGGGGGGGCTACGAGAGCAGTTCTTC,CASSLLAGGLREQFF
-,few,TRBV6-1,TRBJ1-2,TGTGCCAGCAGTGACATCGGTCGCAGTCTCTATGGCTACACCTTC,CASSDIGRSLYGYTF
TRBD2,-,TRBV6-1,TRBJ2-5,TGTGCCAGCAGTGACGTCGGACTAGCGGGGTCGAGGGAGACCCAGTACTTC,CASSDVGLAGSRETQYF
-,-,TRBV7-2,TRBJ2-7,TGTGCCAGCGGGCCCCGTGGGGACTACGAGCAGTACTTC,CASGPRGDYEQYF
TRBD2,-,TRBV6-1,TRBJ2-5,TGTGCCAGCAGTGAACTAGCGGGGGGGCAAGAGACCCAGTACTTC,CASSELAGGQETQYF
TRBD2,-,TRBV14,TRBJ2-7,TGTGCCAGCAGCCAGGAAGGGACTACTCTGTACTTC,CASSQEGTTLYF
-,-,TRBV19,TRBJ1-5,TGTGCCAGTAGTATAGGGGGGTCTTACAATCAGCCCCAGCATTTT,CASSIGGSYNQPQHF
-,-,TRBV4-1,TRBJ1-2,TGCGCCAGCAGCTCAACTGGGGAGTTTTCCGACGGCTACACCTTC,CASSSTGEFSDGYTF
-,few,TRBV13,TRBJ2-5,TGTGCCAGCAGCTTTAAGTCGGGGGTCCAAGAGACCCAGTACTTC,CASSFKSGVQETQYF
TRBD1,-,TRBV7-2,TRBJ2-7,TGTGCCAGCAGCCGTCAGGGGGCTGGGACCTACGAGCAGTACTTC,CASSRQGAGTYEQYF
-,-,TRBV9,TRBJ2-2,TGTGCCAGCTCCGATCGAGCCGGGGAGCTGTTTTTT,CASSDRAGELFF
-,-,TRBV29-1,TRBJ2-6,TGCAGCGTAAACTCTGGGGCCAACGTCCTGACTTTC,CSVNSGANVLTF
TRBD1,-,TRBV5-1,TRBJ1-2,TGCGCCAGCAGCAGGACAGGGGGCGAGAACTATGGCTACACCTTC,CASSRTGGENYGYTF
TRBD1,-,TRBV9,TRBJ2-1,TGTGCCAGCAGCCCCGTCCTGGGGTCAGGGGGATACAATGAGCAGTTCTTC,CASSPVLGSGGYNEQFF
TRBD2,-,TRBV7-2,TRBJ2-6,TGTGCCAGCAGGTTAAGTGGCGGGGGGGCCACTGGGGCCAACGTCCTGACTTTC,CASRLSGGGATGANVLTF
TRBD1,-,TRBV28,TRBJ1-2,TGTGCCAGCAGTTTACCCGGGACAGGGGTCTACACCTTC,CASSLPGTGVYTF
TRBD2,-,TRBV11-3,TRBJ2-5,TGTGCCAGCAGCTTAGGAGGACTAGCAGTGGGGGAGACCCAGTACTTC,CASSLGGLAVGETQYF
TRBD1,-,TRBV2,TRBJ1-1,TGTGCCAGCAGCTCGGGACAGTTGTTAGCTTTCTTT,CASSSGQLLAFF
-,-,TRBV6-5,TRBJ1-1,TGTGCCAGCAGTATCGCTTTGGACACTGAAGCTTTCTTT,CASSIALDTEAFF
-,-,TRBV5-1,TRBJ2-5,TGCGCCAGCAGCTTAGGGGGGCCGGTAGAGACCCAGTACTTC,CASSLGGPVETQYF
-,once,TRBV9,TRBJ1-6,TGTGCCAGCAGCGTAGTCGCAGACTTATTTAATTCACCCCTCCACTTT,CASSVVADLFNSPLHF
-,few,TRBV14,TRBJ1-1,TGTGCCAGCAGCCAAGGACAGTTCACTGAAGCTTTCTTT,CASSQGQFTEAFF
-,-,TRBV5-4,TRBJ1-2,TGTGCCAGCAGCTTGGATCGTGTTTATGGCTACACCTTC,CASSLDRVYGYTF
-,-,TRBV18,TRBJ1-2,TGTGCCAGCTCGCCCACAGGCAGCTATGGCTACACCTTC,CASSPTGSYGYTF
TRBD1,-,TRBV7-2,TRBJ1-1,TGTGCCAGCAGCTTATCAGGGGGCTTATACACTGAAGCTTTCTTT,CASSLSGGLYTEAFF
TRBD1,-,TRBV2,TRBJ1-1,TGTGCCAGCAGTGGGTGGGACAGAAGTACGAAGTTCTTT,CASSGWDRSTKFF
TRBD2,few,TRBV6-1,TRBJ2-3,TGTGCCAGCGGAGCGGGGGGGAACACAGATACGCAGTATTTT,CASGAGGNTDTQYF
-,-,TRBV30,TRBJ2-5,TGTGCCTGGAGTTCGGGGCAGGGAGAGACCCAGTACTTC,CAWSSGQGETQYF
-,once,TRBV5-1,TRBJ1-2,TGCGCCAGCAGCTTGGGGTGGTATGGCTACACCTTC,CASSLGWYGYTF
TRBD1,-,TRBV25-1,TRBJ1-1,TGTGCCAGCAGTCAAGGGGGCAGGGTCAACACTGAAGCTTTCTTT,CASSQGGRVNTEAFF
-,-,TRBV7-2,TRBJ1-1,TGTGCCAGCAGCTGGGGGGGTGCTGAAGCTTTCTTT,CASSWGGAEAFF
-,few,TRBV4-1,TRBJ1-1,TGCGCCAGCAGCCAAGATCCAGGGTTGATTAGGGGCCCTGAAGCTTTCTTT,CASSQDPGLIRGPEAFF
TRBD1,few,TRBV11-1,TRBJ2-6,TGTGCCAGCAGCCCACGACAGGGGGACTCTGGGGCCAACGTCCTGACTTTC,CASSPRQGDSGANVLTF
TRBD2,-,TRBV7-3,TRBJ2-5,TGTGCCAGCAGCTTCGGCGGGGGGGCGGAGACCCAGTACTTC,CASSFGGGAETQYF
-,-,TRBV7-8,TRBJ1-5,TGTGCCAGCAGCGGGGGGGGTCAGCCCCAGCATTTT,CASSGGGQPQHF
-,few,TRBV7-2,TRBJ2-7,TGTGCCAGCAGCTCAAAGTACGAGCAGTACTTC,CASSSKYEQYF
-,-,TRBV9,TRBJ2-6,TGTGCCAGCAGCCCAGGGCTCCTAGTCTCTGGGGCCAACGTCCTGACTTTC,CASSPGLLVSGANVLTF
TRBD2,-,TRBV11-2,TRBJ2-5,TGTGCCAGCAGCTTACTAGCGGGGGGACGAGGAGCAGAGACCCAGTACTTC,CASSLLAGGRGAETQYF
-,-,TRBV2,TRBJ1-1,TGTGCCAGCAAAGGAAGCGGCACCCGAGACACTGAAGCTTTCTTT,CASKGSGTRDTEAFF
TRBD2,few,TRBV11-2,TRBJ2-1,TGTGCCAGCAGCCCCGCGGCGGGGGGGCTGTTAGAGCAGTTCTTC,CASSPAAGGLLEQFF